This section outlines one T cell receptor (beta chain) sequence together with its context. Germline assignment: CDR1 GTSNPN and CDR2 SVGIG (reference sequence). The CDR3 is 13 amino acids. V lost 3 bases and J 6 bases, leaving 9 bases between the germline ends. These data belong to a study of cytomegalovirus exposure and HLA in healthy donors. The PCR made use of 60 Vbeta and 13 Jbeta primers. The table came from immunoSEQ multiplex PCR; TCRdb's copy has only in-frame clones and leaves some out. The repertoire has some 130,000 clones, about 8.9% of them found once; the top ten carry less than 2%. The chain recombines TRBV30 with TRBJ1-6, with a weak D call TRBD1 (6 bases). This receptor was identified in a middle-aged man in good health and CMV-seronegative. The sequenced sample consisted of PBMCs. This CDR3 reads CAWSRGFNSPLHF. The DNA of the CDR3 is TGTGCCTGGAGCAGGGGTTTTAATTCACCCCTCCACTTT.